The 7 T cell receptor beta chains presented below share a single source sample, sequenced in a study of blood T cell repertoires in COVID-19. Sequenced by immunoSEQ multiplex PCR; TCRdb stores in-frame clones only, minus some. The sample records some 170,000 clones, around 90% being singletons. Sequenced input: peripheral blood. These receptors came from a man aged 60 to 75 with active or convalescent COVID-19.

This sequence joins TRBV6-5 and TRBJ1-4, with 8 bases fitting TRBD1. The V segment lost 7 bases and the J segment 0 bases; nucleotides outside the gene matches: 4. The CDR3 contains 15 residues. Looked up from germline, CDR1 is MNHEY and CDR2 is SVGAGI. DNA of the CDR3: TGTGCCAGCACCCCAGGGGGCGCAACTAATGAAAAACTGTTTTTT. Protein product: CASTPGGATNEKLFF.

This clone came up once. This rearrangement joins TRBV29-1 to TRBJ1-2; 8 bases align to TRBD1. This CDR3 has 13 amino acids. Trimming took 1 base from V and 6 from J; bases not matched to a gene: 4. Germline loops: CDR1 SQVTM, CDR2 ANQGSEA. The CDR3 reads CSVEVVQGDGYTF. The DNA of the CDR3 is TGCAGCGTTGAAGTCGTACAGGGGGATGGCTACACCTTC.

This clone was found a few times. The J gene is TRBJ1-2, the V gene TRBV5-4; 9 bases align to TRBD1. V lost 5 bases, J lost 8 bases, and 7 bases stayed unmatched. Germline V gene sequence: CDR1 SGHNT, CDR2 YYREEE (reference sequence). The CDR3 consists of 13 residues. CDR3 amino acids: CASSSNRGRGYTF. CDR3 nucleotide sequence: TGTGCCAGCAGTAGTAACAGGGGGCGAGGCTACACCTTC.

The CDR3 protein is CASSEYATGRRETQYF. The DNA of the CDR3 is TGTGCCAGCAGTGAATACGCGACAGGGCGAAGGGAGACCCAGTACTTC. The rearrangement uses TRBV6-1 and TRBJ2-5; 7 bases are a match to TRBD1. The CDR3 contains 16 residues. V was clipped by 2 bases and J by 5 bases; unmatched bases: 11. CDR1 is MNHNS, CDR2 SASEGT, per germline.

The chain links TRBV2 to TRBJ1-1; D call uncertain. V lost 1 base to trimming and J lost 1 base, with 10 bases between them. The V gene's germline CDR1 is SNHLY and CDR2 FYNNEI. There are 15 residues in the CDR3. In nucleotides, the CDR3 is TGTGCCAGCAGTGAAGGGGCCAGAAAGAACACTGAAGCTTTCTTT. Translated: CASSEGARKNTEAFF. The entire variable domain, with the rest obtained from reference TRBV2 and TRBJ1-1, is as follows: EPEVTQTPSHQVTQMGQEVILRCVPISNHLYFYWYRQILGQKVEFLVSFYNNEISEKSEIFDDQFSVERPDGSNFTLKIRSTKLEDSAMYFCASSEGARKNTEAFFGQGTRLTVV.

CDR3 in amino acids: CASSRTGVVEQYF. CDR3 DNA: TGTGCCAGTAGTCGGACAGGAGTTGTCGAGCAGTACTTC. V is TRBV19 and J is TRBJ2-7, with 7 bases identical to TRBD1. The ends lost 5 bases at V and 6 bases at J; junction bases unmatched: 7. Germline loops: CDR1 LNHDA, CDR2 SQIVND (reference sequence). This CDR3 has 13 amino acids.

The chain has TRBV19 and TRBJ2-7, with 7 bases matching TRBD1. Losses at the gene ends were 8 bases for V and 2 bases for J; bases not matched to a gene: 6. The CDR3 length is 13 residues. Germline loops: CDR1 LNHDA, CDR2 SQIVND (reference sequence). CDR3 in amino acids: CASLGGAPYEQYF. In nucleotides, the CDR3 is TGTGCCAGTCTAGGGGGCGCCCCCTACGAGCAGTACTTC.